These 32 T cell receptor beta chains came from one sample sequenced in a study of naive CD8 T cells in extremely preterm neonates (dated by TCRdb to the late 2010s). The library came from the immunoSEQ multiplex PCR assay. Held by TCRdb, this immuneACCESS table contains in-frame sequences only and omits some clones. Under half of the omission traces to an unresolved V gene where checked; the cause of the rest is unknown. Within this sample are over 5,500 clones, with about 98% of them counted one time only. Of the sample, 0.4% falls within the top ten clones. Four to six elective full-term cesarean deliveries at about 36-42 weeks of gestation, with no labor and no rupture of membranes, were the source of the term cord blood. Sample: naive CD8+ T cells from cord blood. All receptors derive from a newborn in good health.

The V gene is TRBV30, the J gene TRBJ2-7, with D possibly TRBD1 on 6 matching bases. Germline CDR1 and CDR2: GTSNPN and SVGIG (reference sequence). V lost 7 bases and J lost 2, with 15 bases in between. The CDR3 covers 13 residues. In nucleotides, the CDR3 is TGTGCCTACCATACCAGGGGACCCTACGAGCAGTACTTC. It yields the protein CAYHTRGPYEQYF.

The genes are TRBV28 and TRBJ2-2; 13 bases line up with TRBD2. The CDR3 contains 20 residues. Germline CDR1 MDHEN, CDR2 SYDVKM. The trim removed 6 bases at V and 6 bases at J, leaving 19 bases unmatched. CDR3 protein: CASSLHSSLAGGLNSGELFF. CDR3 DNA: TGTGCCAGCAGCCTCCACTCCTCACTAGCGGGGGGGTTGAATTCCGGGGAGCTGTTTTTT.

The chain links TRBV27 to TRBJ2-7, with D tentatively TRBD1 (5 bases). Germline V CDR1 and CDR2: MNHEY, SMNVEV (reference sequence). The CDR3 length is 12 residues. Trimming took off 6 bases at V and 5 bases at J, with 11 bases between the two ends. DNA for the CDR3: TGTGCCAGCAGCCAAAGGGGAAACGAGCAGTACTTC. It translates to CASSQRGNEQYF.

CDR3 sequence (DNA): TGTGCCAGCAGCTTAGTAGGACAGGGAGGCCACGAGCAGTACTTC. This codes for CASSLVGQGGHEQYF. This chain joins TRBV13 and TRBJ2-7, with 8 positions matching TRBD1. The CDR3 is made up of 15 amino acids. V trimming: 1 base; J trimming: 5 bases; junction bases outside the gene matches: 7. Germline-derived CDR1 and CDR2 are PRHDT and FYEKMQ (reference sequence).

The chain joins TRBV5-6 to TRBJ2-7; the D gene is possibly TRBD2 (6 bases). V lost 4 bases and J lost 7, with 15 bases in between. There are 13 residues in the CDR3. Germline V gives CDR1 SGHDT, CDR2 YYEEEE. CDR3 loop: CASSGGTVGEQYF. The CDR3 region has the DNA TGTGCCAGCAGCGGGGGGACGGTGGGGGAGCAGTACTTC.

The genes are TRBV7-6 and TRBJ2-7; TRBD1 matches at 7 bases. Germline CDR1 SGHVS, CDR2 FNYEAQ. The CDR3 is made up of 14 amino acids. Trimming at V came to 1 base and at J to 4 bases, leaving 4 bases not matched to a gene. The CDR3 spells CASSLGTGFYEQYF. CDR3 bases: TGTGCCAGCAGCTTAGGGACAGGTTTTTACGAGCAGTACTTC.

The genes are TRBV19 and TRBJ1-1; D uncertain. Germline CDR1 reads LNHDA; CDR2 reads SQIVND (reference sequence). The CDR3 extends over 14 amino acids. V gave up 2 bases and J gave up 0 bases, with 7 bases separating them. In nucleotides, the CDR3 is TGTGCCAGTAGTATATGGGCCATGAACACTGAAGCTTTCTTT. Protein product: CASSIWAMNTEAFF.

V usage is TRBV4-2 and J usage is TRBJ2-3, with TRBD2 matching over 7 bases. The germline gives CDR1 LGHNA, CDR2 YNFKEQ. The CDR3 runs to 15 residues. J gave up 2 bases and V 4 bases, and 6 bases lay outside the gene matches. The CDR3 DNA sequence: TGTGCCAGCAGCCCCCGGGACTACAACACAGATACGCAGTATTTT. This sequence encodes CASSPRDYNTDTQYF.

The CDR3 DNA reads TGTGCCAGTAGATCACTCCGGGACAGGGTCTACAATGAGCAGTTCTTC. It encodes CASRSLRDRVYNEQFF. V is TRBV19 and J is TRBJ2-1; TRBD1 agrees at 9 bases. V lost 6 bases, J lost 3 bases, and 9 bases stayed unmatched. This CDR3 region has 16 residues. The germline gives CDR1 LNHDA, CDR2 SQIVND (reference sequence).

The chain carries TRBV4-1 and TRBJ1-2, with 9 bases aligning to TRBD1. Germline V gene lookup returns CDR1 MGHRA and CDR2 YSYEKL. Trimming took 0 bases from V and 4 from J; bases not matched to a gene: 3. The CDR3 totals 15 residues. CDR3 DNA sequence: TGCGCCAGCAGCCAAGAAGGGACAGGGTTCTATGGCTACACCTTC. The encoded protein is CASSQEGTGFYGYTF.

The rearrangement links TRBV13 to TRBJ2-1, with a weak D call TRBD2 (5 bases). Germline V lookup: CDR1 PRHDT, CDR2 FYEKMQ (reference sequence). V was shortened by 0 bases and J by 8 bases, with 11 bases between the two germline ends. The CDR3 is made up of 14 amino acids. This CDR3 is CASSLGGKRDEQFF. The CDR3 DNA reads as TGTGCCAGCAGCTTAGGGGGAAAGAGGGATGAGCAGTTCTTC.

The chain recombines TRBV28 with TRBJ2-5; 7 positions agree with TRBD1. Germline CDR1 and CDR2: MDHEN and SYDVKM. V gave up 10 bases and J gave up 3 bases; unmatched junction bases: 14. The CDR3 has 15 amino acids. CDR3 DNA sequence: TGTGCCACCCACCAACAGGGGACGAGGGAAGAGACCCAGTACTTC. Encoded protein: CATHQQGTREETQYF.

V gene TRBV9 combines with J gene TRBJ2-3, with 7 bases that match TRBD1. The CDR3 covers 15 residues. The V gene's germline CDR1 is SGDLS and CDR2 YYNGEE. Trimming took 4 bases from V and 2 from J; bases not matched to a gene: 7. The CDR3 is CASSPHRGPTDTQYF. For the CDR3, the DNA is TGTGCCAGCAGCCCCCACAGGGGACCCACAGATACGCAGTATTTT.

This chain joins TRBV11-2 and TRBJ2-7; D might be TRBD1 (5 bases). Germline lookup yields CDR1 SGHAT and CDR2 FQNNGV. V shed 1 base and J shed 4 bases, with 8 bases lying between them. This CDR3 comprises 13 residues. The CDR3, as DNA: TGTGCCAGCAGCTTAGCAGGGTTTTACGAGCAGTACTTC. Protein product: CASSLAGFYEQYF.

The V call is TRBV5-6, the J call TRBJ1-2, with 11 bases fitting TRBD1. The ends lost 2 bases at V and 4 bases at J; junction bases unmatched: 4. Germline CDR1 reads SGHDT; CDR2 reads YYEEEE. This CDR3 is built from 15 residues. This chain's CDR3 is CASSFGTGGLYGYTF. The CDR3, as DNA: TGTGCCAGCAGCTTCGGGACAGGGGGGCTCTATGGCTACACCTTC.

The chain carries TRBV27 and TRBJ2-1, with 10 positions matching TRBD2. The V segment lost 5 bases and the J segment 6 bases; nucleotides outside the gene matches: 7. The germline V gene encodes CDR1 MNHEY and CDR2 SMNVEV (reference sequence). The CDR3 runs 15 residues. The CDR3 region has the DNA TGTGCCAGCAGTCTAGCGGGAGTACCACCCAATGAGCAGTTCTTC. It yields the protein CASSLAGVPPNEQFF.

V usage is TRBV11-3 and J usage is TRBJ2-1, with D unresolved. Germline V gives CDR1 SGHNT, CDR2 YENEEA. The length of the CDR3 is 13 residues. V was clipped by 1 base and J by 4 bases, with 5 bases between them. For the CDR3, the DNA is TGTGCCAGCAGCTTAGGCCGGTACAATGAGCAGTTCTTC. It encodes CASSLGRYNEQFF.

The rearrangement joins TRBV19 to TRBJ2-1, with 8 positions matching TRBD2. The V gene's germline CDR1 is LNHDA and CDR2 SQIVND (reference sequence). V shed 5 bases and J 4 bases; nucleotides not matched to a gene: 7. CDR3 size: 15 residues. CDR3 residues: CASSPVTGGYNEQFF. The CDR3 nucleotides read TGTGCCAGTAGTCCGGTGACGGGGGGGTACAATGAGCAGTTCTTC.

The gene calls are TRBV13 and TRBJ2-7; 16 bases are a match to TRBD2. The ends lost 5 bases at V and 3 bases at J; junction bases unmatched: 10. The CDR3 is made up of 18 amino acids. Per the germline V gene, CDR1 is PRHDT and CDR2 is FYEKMQ (reference sequence). This CDR3 reads CASSPIGTSGRAFYEQYF. In DNA form, the CDR3 reads TGTGCCAGCAGCCCAATCGGGACTAGCGGGAGGGCCTTCTACGAGCAGTACTTC.

This clone occurred once. The rearrangement links TRBV30 to TRBJ2-7; 10 bases line up with TRBD2. Germline V gene sequence: CDR1 GTSNPN, CDR2 SVGIG (reference sequence). With V trimmed by 4 bases and J by 4 bases, 13 bases remained unmatched. The CDR3 is made up of 16 amino acids. The CDR3 region is CAWTLRASGSLYEQYF. CDR3 nucleotides: TGTGCCTGGACTCTTCGGGCTAGCGGGAGTTTGTACGAGCAGTACTTC.

The chain links TRBV11-2 to TRBJ1-4; weak D call: TRBD1 (6 bases). The V and J ends lost 5 bases and 8 bases respectively, with 12 bases between them. This CDR3 region has 13 residues. CDR1 and CDR2 (germline): SGHAT, FQNNGV. This CDR3 is CASSAGGQEKLFF. CDR3 coding DNA: TGTGCCAGCAGCGCGGGGGGGCAGGAAAAACTGTTTTTT.

The genes are TRBV7-6 and TRBJ1-5; tentatively, D is TRBD1 (6 bases). Germline V gene data show CDR1 as SGHVS and CDR2 as FNYEAQ. V shed 1 base and J shed 5 bases, with 18 bases lying between them. This CDR3 contains 17 residues. CDR3 loop: CASSLEPQGRLYQPQHF. The CDR3 DNA follows: TGTGCCAGCAGCTTAGAGCCACAGGGACGGCTTTATCAGCCCCAGCATTTT.

The V call is TRBV5-6, the J call TRBJ2-1; D is undetermined. V shed 0 bases and J shed 0 bases, with 4 bases lying between them. The germline gives CDR1 SGHDT, CDR2 YYEEEE. The CDR3 covers 14 residues. The chain's CDR3 is CASSLGASYNEQFF. The CDR3 region has the DNA TGTGCCAGCAGCTTGGGGGCCTCCTACAATGAGCAGTTCTTC.

V is TRBV4-1 and J is TRBJ1-1; D remains ambiguous. V was cut by 1 base and J by 4 bases, with 10 bases left in between. The CDR3 totals 14 residues. CDR1 is MGHRA and CDR2 is YSYEKL in the germline V gene. CDR3 nucleotides: TGCGCCAGCAGCCAAGTAGTTTCTAGCACTGAAGCTTTCTTT. It translates to CASSQVVSSTEAFF.

The J gene is TRBJ2-3, the V gene TRBV7-9, with 7 positions matching TRBD1. Germline V gives CDR1 SEHNR, CDR2 FQNEAQ (reference sequence). Trimming took 5 bases from V and 5 from J; bases not matched to a gene: 10. CDR3 length: 15 amino acids. CDR3 in amino acids: CASSDFGTGEDTQYF. CDR3 bases: TGTGCCAGCAGCGACTTTGGAACAGGGGAAGATACGCAGTATTTT.

This clone is a singleton in its sample. This CDR3 is missing its conserved last phenylalanine or tryptophan, likely due to a read error. This rearrangement joins TRBV5-4 to TRBJ1-2, with 10 bases matching TRBD1. With V trimmed by 2 bases and J by 8 bases, 6 bases remained unmatched. Germline lookup yields CDR1 SGHNT and CDR2 YYREEE (reference sequence). CDR3 length: 14 residues. The DNA of the CDR3 is TGTGCCAGCAGCTTTGACAGGGGGCTATGGGGCTACACCCTC. It encodes CASSFDRGLWGYTL.

This chain uses TRBV28 with TRBJ1-1; D call uncertain. In germline, CDR1 is MDHEN, CDR2 SYDVKM. The CDR3 sequence is 12 residues long. V lost 5 bases and J lost 4, with 8 bases in between. The CDR3 DNA reads TGTGCCAGCAGTCCCCGGGGCACTGAAGCTTTCTTT. As protein: CASSPRGTEAFF. Drawing the rest from reference TRBV28 and TRBJ1-1, the complete variable domain is DVKVTQSSRYLVKRTGEKVFLECVQDMDHENMFWYRQDPGLGLRLIYFSYDVKMKEKGDIPEGYSVSREKKERFSLILESASTNQTSMYLCASSPRGTEAFFGQGTRLTVV.

J is TRBJ2-1 and V is TRBV4-2, with 13 bases matching TRBD2. CDR1 and CDR2 from the germline V gene are LGHNA and YNFKEQ. V trimming: 2 bases; J trimming: 13 bases; junction bases outside the gene matches: 17. This CDR3 comprises 18 residues. The CDR3 DNA is TGTGCCAGCAGCCAACCCCCCCAGGGACTAGCGGGGCCACCCCCACAGTTCTTC. Protein sequence: CASSQPPQGLAGPPPQFF.

This rearrangement joins TRBV9 to TRBJ2-1; 10 bases are a match to TRBD2. This CDR3 spans 17 amino acids. The germline gives CDR1 SGDLS, CDR2 YYNGEE. The J segment lost 2 bases and the V segment lost 0 bases, leaving 5 bases of the junction unmatched. The CDR3 nucleotides read TGTGCCAGCAGCGTAGTGGAAGGACTAGCGGCCTACAATGAGCAGTTCTTC. This gives the protein CASSVVEGLAAYNEQFF.

The rearrangement links TRBV28 to TRBJ2-5; 7 nucleotides match TRBD2. V lost 5 bases and J lost 5; bases outside the gene matches: 11. Germline values: CDR1 MDHEN, CDR2 SYDVKM. This CDR3 is 15 amino acids long. CDR3 sequence reads: CASSTRAGLGETQYF. CDR3 in DNA: TGTGCCAGCAGTACCCGAGCGGGACTCGGGGAGACCCAGTACTTC.

This rearrangement joins TRBV11-3 to TRBJ2-7; D remains ambiguous. Trimming left V 6 bases short and J 9 bases short, with 12 bases between. Germline assignment: CDR1 SGHNT and CDR2 YENEEA. The CDR3 contains 11 residues. The CDR3 here is CASSYGLRQYF. CDR3 bases: TGTGCCAGCAGTTACGGTCTAAGGCAGTACTTC.

The J gene is TRBJ2-2, the V gene TRBV28; D may be TRBD1 (6 bases). V was shortened by 3 bases and J by 8 bases, with 19 bases between the two germline ends. CDR3 size: 16 residues. Germline V gene data show CDR1 as MDHEN and CDR2 as SYDVKM. In nucleotides, the CDR3 is TGTGCCAGCAGTTTCCGCTTGGGACAAACGGAAGGGGAGCTGTTTTTT. It yields the protein CASSFRLGQTEGELFF. Variable domain in full (rest from reference TRBV28 and TRBJ2-2): DVKVTQSSRYLVKRTGEKVFLECVQDMDHENMFWYRQDPGLGLRLIYFSYDVKMKEKGDIPEGYSVSREKKERFSLILESASTNQTSMYLCASSFRLGQTEGELFFGEGSRLTVL.